This T cell receptor (beta chain) derives from a study of PD-1 blockade in classical Hodgkin lymphoma (TCRdb year 2020). A note on the overall study: Nivolumab dosing was 3 mg/kg intravenously every 2 weeks, continuing until either disease progression or unacceptable toxicity. The study used CyTOF and TCR beta sequencing to define a peripheral blood immune signature of response to PD-1 blockade in classical Hodgkin lymphoma. Points the paper makes about the study in general: The study was restricted to a single clinical trial cohort, and the causes of repertoire differences, possibly disease activity or prior therapy, were left undefined. Baseline TCR diversity was reported to be lower in newly diagnosed patients than in healthy donors and to be lower still in relapsed/refractory patients. Lower diversity was observed in patients in whom nivolumab was started less than 1 year after ASCT, and these patients were excluded from later analyses so that confounding by immune reconstitution would be avoided. By C4D1, a significant rise was seen in CD4+ TCR diversity but not in CD8+ TCR diversity (p=0.0027 vs p=0.16), and the rise was most apparent among complete responders (p=0.02). Among trial patients, those achieving complete response had baseline diversity similar to that of newly diagnosed patients, while diversity was significantly lower in partial responders and progressors.

The Qiagen DNeasy kit was used to extract genomic DNA both from unsorted PBMCs and from the negatively selected CD4+ and CD8+ fractions. Amplification of TCR beta CDR3 regions was done by immunoSEQ multiplex PCR with primers that anneal to V and J segments. A synthetic immune receptor repertoire was used to minimize amplification bias, and remaining bias was computationally removed after sequencing. On the study's bioinformatics: Repertoire diversity was quantified as the Shannon entropy index using custom Python scripts. Unsorted, CD4+ and CD8+ repertoires were examined separately, except in combined analyses, for which CD4+ and CD8+ sequences were merged in silico. Clonal expansion was defined as at least a 2-fold frequency increase after treatment relative to C1D1, with a pseudocount of 0.5 for undetected baseline clones. Singleton clones were defined as clones with 0 or 1 copy at C1D1, and non-singleton clones were defined as clones with 2 or more copies. By matching protein sequences in sorted samples from the same patient, clones expanded in unsorted samples were annotated as CD4+, CD8+ or unknown. Wilcoxon tests were applied to paired samples to test diversity changes from C1D1 to C4D1. What TCRdb holds here is the immuneACCESS table cut down to in-frame rearrangements. Part of the clones is not present; checked against another copy, under half of the missing clones reflect an unresolved V gene, and the others are unexplained. Clone size and V and J calls were adopted from that table, with D and trimming inferred from the DNA. This sample lists several thousand clones; about 88% were detected once. The ten largest clones take up around 15% of the sample.

The intended sense of this specimen's time point label: cycle 1 day 1 (C1D1), immediately before nivolumab initiation. All trial patients had relapsed after autologous stem cell transplantation, with cohorts A, B and C differing in prior brentuximab vedotin exposure. A total of over 50 patients with relapsed/refractory classical Hodgkin lymphoma made up the trial cohort, and each patient's best overall response was complete response, partial response or progressive disease. In the multi-cohort phase II CheckMate 205 trial, trial patients received single-agent nivolumab. An independent review committee assessed best overall response by applying the 2007 International Working Group response criteria. PBMCs from the trial were collected at three points: immediately before nivolumab initiation (C1D1), and during therapy at cycle 2 day 1 and cycle 4 day 1. After peripheral blood was drawn into 8 mL Vacutainer Cell Preparation Tubes, PBMCs were isolated by centrifugation and then cryopreserved.

To note about this clone: Its antigen target is currently unknown. It has no much larger one-base neighbor in the sample; base qualities were not kept.

Per the germline V gene, SGHTS is the CDR1 and YDEGEE is the CDR2. From the cysteine through the phenylalanine, the CDR3 covers 13 amino acids. Only CDR3 DNA remains: 39 bases, in frame from the first base. V was cut back by 4 bases and J by 13 bases, leaving a gap of 18 bases between them. The sequences come from peripheral blood mononuclear cells (PBMCs), collected at baseline. The sequence was obtained from a human donor with classical Hodgkin lymphoma. Recombination connected TRBV5-8 to TRBJ2-4, and perhaps TRBD1 as D gene, on 6 matching bases. CDR3 region: CASSTPGGRHQYF. The DNA sequence is given as TGTGCCAGCAGCACCCCTGGGGGCCGCCACCAGTACTTC. The CDR3 plus the reference TRBV5-8 and TRBJ2-4 genes for the other parts give the full variable domain: EAGVTQSPTHLIKTRGQQATLRCSPISGHTSVYWYQQALGLGLQFLLWYDEGEERNRGNFPPRFSGRQFPNYSSELNVNALELEDSALYLCASSTPGGRHQYFGAGTRLSVL.